This record looks at one TCR beta chain sequence and its context. What this receptor recognizes is not known. No qualities accompany the bases; no much larger clone lies one base away. Other DNA sequences in the sample encode the same CDR3. These data come from a study of blood T cell repertoires in COVID-19 (dated by TCRdb to 2018 to 2020). About the study as a whole: Samples covering the acute and convalescent phases of COVID-19 were provided by collaborators in the United States, Italy and Spain. The material from the prospective study consisted of cDNA or gDNA derived from T cells, B-cell-depleted T cells, or PBMCs. Subjects who had been exposed to COVID-19, were actively infected with it, or had recovered from it provided the deeply sampled blood TCRbeta repertoires that made up the dataset. A freely available public database, intended as a resource for researchers studying the immune response to SARS-CoV-2, is where the repertoires were released. The samples were drawn from two sources: the first 160 participants of the ongoing ImmuneRACE study, and 1,000 to 1,500 subjects contributed by 6 global collaborators. Sample metadata almost always included a de-identified subject ID, COVID-19 status, age in years and sex. Where available, HLA class I and class II types were obtained from metadata supplied by the sample provider rather than from assay-based typing.

Results the study describes overall, beyond this receptor: The quantity of clinical and demographic metadata differed by source and by participant and was supplied without curation.

Participants in the prospective study were enrolled through a virtual design, were aged roughly 18 to 100 years, and lived in 20 to 30 United States geographic areas. In the prospective study, cohorts were assigned on the basis of participant-reported clinical history obtained from a screening survey and a study questionnaire. ImmuneRACE Cohort 3 recovered participants were defined by two consecutive negative NP/OP PCR tests, healthcare professional clearance, or symptom resolution. Mobile phlebotomists in the prospective study collected whole blood, serum and a nasopharyngeal or oropharyngeal swab from every participant. Additional blood draws and questionnaires over a 2-month period could optionally be provided by prospective study participants. Blood samples from the prospective study were shipped frozen or at room temperature prior to DNA extraction. TCRbeta CDR3 regions were amplified from genomic DNA using the immunoSEQ Assay, a bias-controlled multiplex PCR. The original pipeline was this. The number of nucleated cells in each sample was estimated from the amplification of reference gene primers within the assay. Sequence reads were collapsed and filtered to measure the absolute abundance of every unique TCRbeta CDR3 rearrangement. For each sample, productive Simpson clonality was calculated as the square root of Simpson's diversity index across productive rearrangements. The immuneACCESS repertoire file appears here via TCRdb, limited to in-frame rearrangements. These files lack a portion of the clones; in checked studies, under half of the deficit traces to unresolved V genes, and the cause of the others is not known. The V and J calls and clone size come from that table; D and trimming were worked out from the DNA. Counted in this sample were about 330,000 clones; 92% of them appeared once. The leading ten clones occupy less than 20% of the sample.

The CDR3, cysteine through phenylalanine, is 12 amino acids long. Only the CDR3 DNA stays, 36 bases, in frame from base 1. V lost 7 bases and J lost 1 base, and the count of bases not matched to a germline gene is 3. For CDR1 and CDR2, the germline V gene lists SQVTM and ANQGSEA. This chain is built from TRBV29-1 and TRBJ2-7, and TRBD1 matches 8 of the central bases. Sequencing was carried out using PBMCs or T cells enriched from blood (not recorded which). The sequence derives from a woman aged 25 to 45 who had recovered from COVID-19. The CDR3 region: CSAGQGSYEQYF. The DNA is as follows: TGCAGCGCTGGACAGGGATCCTACGAGCAGTACTTC.